One sample yielded the 29 T cell receptor beta chains listed below, sequenced in a study of blood T cell repertoires in COVID-19 (dated by TCRdb to the early 2020s). Receptor libraries were prepared by the immunoSEQ multiplex PCR assay. TCRdb carries this immuneACCESS record with in-frame sequences only. Its versions omit some clonotypes, under half of them owing to an unresolved V gene in the studies checked, with the rest unexplained. A total of about 180,000 clones appear in this sample, under 85% of them only once. The ten most abundant clones make up under 10% of the sample. Sequenced sample: peripheral blood. Receptor source: a woman aged 70-85 years with COVID-19, enrolled during active disease.

V usage is TRBV20-1 and J usage is TRBJ1-1; no clear D. The CDR3 contains 13 residues. The V end was cut by 3 bases, the J end by 5 bases, with 13 bases between. CDR1 is DFQATT, CDR2 SNEGSKA, per germline (reference sequence). CDR3 loop: CSASGLAGTEAFF. CDR3 nucleotide sequence: TGCAGTGCTAGTGGCCTCGCGGGGACTGAAGCTTTCTTT.

The CDR3 DNA follows: TGTGCCAGCAGCGTAGAGGCGGACTATGGCTACACCTTC. The encoded protein is CASSVEADYGYTF. The chain is built from TRBV9 and TRBJ1-2, with D hard to call. V lost 0 bases, J lost 3 bases, and 6 bases lay in between. Germline CDR1 and CDR2: SGDLS and YYNGEE. The CDR3 is 13 amino acids.

The chain joins TRBV29-1 to TRBJ2-4; perhaps TRBD1 as D (6 bases). Germline loops: CDR1 SQVTM, CDR2 ANQGSEA. Deletions cut 6 bases from V and 1 base from J, with 13 bases between. The CDR3 sequence is 14 residues long. The CDR3 loop is CSVLGGTAKNIQYF. In DNA, the CDR3 is TGCAGCGTCCTAGGGGGAACGGCCAAAAACATTCAGTACTTC.

The CDR3 here is CASSIGRQGADQPQHF. The DNA for the CDR3 is TGTGCCAGTAGTATTGGGAGACAGGGGGCGGATCAGCCCCAGCATTTT. This chain connects TRBV19 to TRBJ1-5, with 10 nucleotides matching TRBD1. CDR3 length: 16 residues. CDR1 and CDR2 from the germline V gene are LNHDA and SQIVND (reference sequence). V dropped 3 bases and J dropped 5; count of bases not matched to a gene: 7. Looking up the rest from reference TRBV19 and TRBJ1-5 gives the full variable domain: DGGITQSPKYLFRKEGQNVTLSCEQNLNHDAMYWYRQDPGQGLRLIYYSQIVNDFQKGDIAEGYSVSREKKESFPLTVTSAQKNPTAFYLCASSIGRQGADQPQHFGDGTRLSIL.

This clone was counted a single time. This rearrangement joins TRBV29-1 to TRBJ1-1; D is undetermined. The CDR3 has 13 amino acids. V was shortened by 4 bases and J by 3 bases, with 12 bases between the two germline ends. Germline V gene sequence: CDR1 SQVTM, CDR2 ANQGSEA. The CDR3 coding sequence is TGCAGCGTTGCGCAACCAGCGGACACTGAAGCTTTCTTT. It translates to CSVAQPADTEAFF.

The J gene is TRBJ2-2, the V gene TRBV18; 10 bases map to TRBD2. This CDR3 spans 18 amino acids. V lost 3 bases to trimming and J lost 3 bases; unmatched junction nucleotides: 10. In germline, CDR1 is KGHSH, CDR2 LQKENI. As DNA, the CDR3 is TGTGCCAGCTCACCTAACCGTCTAGCGGGGGATTACACCGGGGAGCTGTTTTTT. Translated, it gives CASSPNRLAGDYTGELFF.

The CDR3 spells CASSFPGQGPSYEQYF. As DNA, the CDR3 is TGTGCCAGCAGCTTTCCAGGACAGGGACCTTCCTACGAGCAGTACTTC. The chain carries TRBV7-2 and TRBJ2-7; 8 nucleotides agree with TRBD1. Trimming at V came to 3 bases and at J to 1 base, leaving 8 bases not matched to a gene. CDR3 length: 16 amino acids. In germline, CDR1 is SGHTA, CDR2 FQGNSA.

J is TRBJ1-2 and V is TRBV7-9, with a possible D match to TRBD1 (6 bases). CDR3 size: 15 residues. CDR1 and CDR2 from the germline V gene are SEHNR and FQNEAQ (reference sequence). V gave up 5 bases and J gave up 3 bases, with 16 bases separating them. In DNA, the CDR3 is TGTGCCAGCAGCCTCTTGGGGGCTCTCCACTATGGCTACACCTTC. This sequence encodes CASSLLGALHYGYTF.

The V gene is TRBV27, the J gene TRBJ2-5; TRBD2 matches 7 bases. Germline CDR1 is MNHEY and CDR2 is SMNVEV (reference sequence). Unmatched junction bases numbered 4, after V lost 4 bases and J lost 5 bases. The length of the CDR3 is 13 residues. This CDR3 is CASSSRGVETQYF. DNA for the CDR3: TGTGCCAGCAGTTCCCGGGGGGTTGAGACCCAGTACTTC.

This rearrangement joins TRBV19 to TRBJ2-3; TRBD1 agrees at 7 bases. With 3 bases clipped from V and 1 base from J, the junction kept 10 bases outside the gene matches. CDR3 length: 17 residues. CDR1 and CDR2 (germline): LNHDA, SQIVND (reference sequence). In nucleotides, the CDR3 is TGTGCCAGTAGTATCCGCACCCGGGGACAGCGCACAGATACGCAGTATTTT. Its translation is CASSIRTRGQRTDTQYF. Full variable domain (rest looked up from reference TRBV19 and TRBJ2-3): DGGITQSPKYLFRKEGQNVTLSCEQNLNHDAMYWYRQDPGQGLRLIYYSQIVNDFQKGDIAEGYSVSREKKESFPLTVTSAQKNPTAFYLCASSIRTRGQRTDTQYFGPGTRLTVL.

This chain links TRBV11-2 with TRBJ1-1; D might be TRBD1 (5 bases). With 3 bases removed from V and 3 bases from J, the gap between germline ends came to 23 bases. Germline V gene sequence: CDR1 SGHAT, CDR2 FQNNGV. The CDR3 extends over 18 amino acids. The CDR3 nucleotides read TGTGCCAGCAGCTTGGGGTCGGGTCCGGGGGAGTGGGACACTGAAGCTTTCTTT. Translated: CASSLGSGPGEWDTEAFF.

This clone has just a few counts. This sequence joins TRBV7-9 and TRBJ2-7, with D possibly being TRBD2 (5 bases). Looked up from germline, CDR1 is SEHNR and CDR2 is FQNEAQ (reference sequence). The CDR3 has 15 amino acids. Trimming left V 5 bases short and J 7 bases short, with 21 bases between. Here the CDR3 reads CASSVRTASAGEQYF. The DNA of the CDR3 is TGTGCCAGCAGCGTCCGGACGGCGTCCGCGGGTGAGCAGTACTTC.

The V and J genes are TRBV28 and TRBJ2-1; TRBD2 might be the D (5 bases). Germline V gene data show CDR1 as MDHEN and CDR2 as SYDVKM. CDR3 length: 11 residues. Deletions cut 10 bases from V and 2 bases from J, with 6 bases between. The CDR3: CATGTYNEQFF. The CDR3 DNA reads TGTGCCACCGGGACCTACAATGAGCAGTTCTTC.

In regard to this clone: Its ends do not fully match the called genes, so a read error is possible. The chain recombines TRBV7-9 with TRBJ1-2; D gene uncertain. The CDR3 covers 11 residues. Germline assignment: CDR1 SEHNR and CDR2 FQNEAQ (reference sequence). The CDR3 sequence: CASSLTRESVF. The CDR3 DNA reads as TGTGCCAGCAGCCTAACCCGGGAAAGCGTCTTC.

This chain links TRBV7-8 with TRBJ2-2; D is undetermined. V gave up 1 base and J gave up 5 bases, with 5 bases separating them. This CDR3 contains 13 residues. The germline CDR1 and CDR2 sequences are SGHVS and FQNEAQ. CDR3 amino acids: CASSLGHTGELFF. The DNA for the CDR3 is TGTGCCAGCAGCTTAGGGCATACCGGGGAGCTGTTTTTT.

The chain recombines TRBV6-5 with TRBJ1-4, with TRBD1 matching 10 bases. This CDR3 comprises 15 residues. Per the germline V gene, CDR1 is MNHEY and CDR2 is SVGAGI. V was clipped by 6 bases and J by 8 bases; unmatched bases: 9. CDR3 in DNA: TGTGCCAGCAGACCTGACAGGGGGCAAAGGGAAAAACTGTTTTTT. It yields the protein CASRPDRGQREKLFF.

The chain combines TRBV18 with TRBJ2-7; D is perhaps TRBD1 (5 bases). This CDR3 is 15 amino acids long. Trimming shortened V by 2 bases and J by 3 bases, and 14 bases separated the two germline ends. Per the germline V gene, CDR1 is KGHSH and CDR2 is LQKENI. The CDR3 sequence is CASSPTGGQVYEQYF. The CDR3 DNA is TGTGCCAGCTCACCAACCGGCGGACAAGTCTACGAGCAGTACTTC.

The chain carries TRBV4-1 and TRBJ1-3; D possibly corresponds to TRBD1 (5 bases). The CDR3 totals 19 residues. Looked up from germline, CDR1 is MGHRA and CDR2 is YSYEKL. V was pared by 4 bases and J by 0 bases, with 22 bases between. For the CDR3, the DNA is TGCGCCAGCAGCCCGGCGGGGGGTGTCTCAAAGAGCTCTGGAAACACCATATATTTT. It is translated as CASSPAGGVSKSSGNTIYF.

The chain has TRBV7-9 and TRBJ2-3; 8 bases line up with TRBD2. The CDR3 extends over 16 amino acids. Per the germline V gene, CDR1 is SEHNR and CDR2 is FQNEAQ (reference sequence). V lost 0 bases to trimming and J lost 1 base; unmatched junction nucleotides: 3. CDR3 DNA: TGTGCCAGCAGCTTAGCTCAGACTAGCGGCACAGATACGCAGTATTTT. This translates into CASSLAQTSGTDTQYF.

This sequence joins TRBV14 and TRBJ2-1, with D maybe TRBD2 (6 bases). Germline CDR1 reads SGHDN; CDR2 reads FVKESK. This CDR3 spans 13 amino acids. V dropped 6 bases and J dropped 10 bases, with 16 bases sitting between them. CDR3 residues: CASSRESLKEQFF. The CDR3 region has the DNA TGTGCCAGCAGTCGGGAGTCCCTCAAGGAGCAGTTCTTC.

This clone appeared a single time. The V gene is TRBV10-3, the J gene TRBJ2-5; a weak D match, TRBD2 (7 bases). The CDR3 length is 14 residues. V dropped 5 bases and J dropped 5 bases, with 15 bases sitting between them. The germline V gene encodes CDR1 ENHRY and CDR2 SYGVKD. The CDR3 DNA sequence: TGTGCCATCAGTCGTCGGGGGGCTGGGGAGACCCAGTACTTC. Translating it yields CAISRRGAGETQYF.

The chain has TRBV28 and TRBJ2-3; 15 positions match TRBD2. The CDR3 is 18 amino acids. Germline V CDR1 and CDR2: MDHEN, SYDVKM. V gave up 5 bases and J gave up 2 bases; unmatched junction bases: 8. The DNA of the CDR3 is TGTGCCAGCAGTACGGGACTAGCGGGAGGAACATACACAGATACGCAGTATTTT. As protein: CASSTGLAGGTYTDTQYF.

The chain recombines TRBV7-2 with TRBJ2-1; 11 bases line up with TRBD2. V dropped 3 bases and J dropped 5; count of bases not matched to a gene: 3. The length of the CDR3 is 15 residues. Germline CDR1 reads SGHTA; CDR2 reads FQGNSA. The CDR3 DNA sequence: TGTGCCAGCAGCTTGACTAGCGGGAAGAACAATGAGCAGTTCTTC. It encodes CASSLTSGKNNEQFF. Drawing the rest from reference TRBV7-2 and TRBJ2-1, the complete variable domain is GAGVSQSPSNKVTEKGKDVELRCDPISGHTALYWYRQSLGQGLEFLIYFQGNSAPDKSGLPSDRFSAERTGGSVSTLTIQRTQQEDSAVYLCASSLTSGKNNEQFFGPGTRLTVL.

The gene calls are TRBV20-1 and TRBJ2-1, with 11 nucleotides matching TRBD2. Per the germline V gene, CDR1 is DFQATT and CDR2 is SNEGSKA (reference sequence). With 6 bases clipped from V and 13 bases from J, the junction kept 5 bases outside the gene matches. The CDR3 is 11 amino acids. CDR3 region: CSALGTSGQFF. CDR3 sequence (DNA): TGCAGTGCCTTGGGGACTAGCGGTCAGTTCTTC.

The CDR3 DNA reads as TGTGCCAGCAGCCTTAAGGGACAGTACTGGGCCAGCAATCAGCCCCAGCATTTT. Translation gives CASSLKGQYWASNQPQHF. The chain employs TRBV7-6 and TRBJ1-5; 7 bases are shared with TRBD1. V gave up 5 bases and J gave up 1 base; unmatched junction bases: 14. The CDR3 runs 18 residues. Germline V gene data show CDR1 as SGHVS and CDR2 as FNYEAQ.

The V and J genes are TRBV5-1 and TRBJ2-3; 7 bases agree with TRBD1. Germline V gene sequence: CDR1 SGHRS, CDR2 YFSETQ. V trimming: 4 bases; J trimming: 0 bases; junction bases outside the gene matches: 5. CDR3 size: 15 residues. For the CDR3, the DNA is TGCGCCAGCAGCCCGACAGGGATGAGCACAGATACGCAGTATTTT. Protein sequence: CASSPTGMSTDTQYF.

For the CDR3, the DNA is TGTGCCAGCAGCCGGACAGGGTCCTACAATGAGCAGTTCTTC. Translating gives CASSRTGSYNEQFF. The gene calls are TRBV5-4 and TRBJ2-1; 8 nucleotides align to TRBD1. Germline lookup yields CDR1 SGHNT and CDR2 YYREEE (reference sequence). CDR3 length equals 14 residues. V dropped 4 bases and J dropped 1; count of bases not matched to a gene: 1.

The chain uses TRBV28 and TRBJ2-6; D may be TRBD1 (5 bases). Trimming shortened V by 3 bases and J by 0 bases, and 6 bases separated the two germline ends. Germline V lookup: CDR1 MDHEN, CDR2 SYDVKM. The CDR3 has 15 amino acids. CDR3 sequence (DNA): TGTGCCAGCAGTTTGGGGCGCTCTGGGGCCAACGTCCTGACTTTC. Translating it yields CASSLGRSGANVLTF.

This clone came up once. V gene TRBV24-1 combines with J gene TRBJ1-2; TRBD1 agrees at 8 bases. The CDR3 covers 16 residues. V shed 4 bases and J 3 bases; nucleotides not matched to a gene: 9. Germline values: CDR1 KGHDR, CDR2 SFDVKD. CDR3 nucleotide sequence: TGTGCCACCAGTGACCCCCGGACAGGGTCAGACTATGGCTACACCTTC. Its translation: CATSDPRTGSDYGYTF.